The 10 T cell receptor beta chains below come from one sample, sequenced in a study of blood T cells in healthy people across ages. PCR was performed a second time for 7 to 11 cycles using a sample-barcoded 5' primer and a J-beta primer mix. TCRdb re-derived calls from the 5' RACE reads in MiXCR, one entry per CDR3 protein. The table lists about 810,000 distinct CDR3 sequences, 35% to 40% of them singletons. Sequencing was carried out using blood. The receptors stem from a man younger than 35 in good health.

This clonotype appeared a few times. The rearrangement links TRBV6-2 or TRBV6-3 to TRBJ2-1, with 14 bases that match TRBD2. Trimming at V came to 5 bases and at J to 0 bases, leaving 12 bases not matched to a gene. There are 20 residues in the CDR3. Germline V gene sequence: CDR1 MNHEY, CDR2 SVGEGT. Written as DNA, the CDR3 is TGTGCCAGCAGTCCAATTCCGGGACTAGCGGGGGCGAGCTCCTACAATGAGCAGTTCTTC. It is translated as CASSPIPGLAGASSYNEQFF.

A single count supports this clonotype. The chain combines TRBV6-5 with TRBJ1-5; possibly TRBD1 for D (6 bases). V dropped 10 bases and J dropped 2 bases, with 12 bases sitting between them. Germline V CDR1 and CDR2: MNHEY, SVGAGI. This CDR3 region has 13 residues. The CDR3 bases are TGTGCCACCCGGGGGGCAGGCAATCAGCCCCAGCATTTT. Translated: CATRGAGNQPQHF.

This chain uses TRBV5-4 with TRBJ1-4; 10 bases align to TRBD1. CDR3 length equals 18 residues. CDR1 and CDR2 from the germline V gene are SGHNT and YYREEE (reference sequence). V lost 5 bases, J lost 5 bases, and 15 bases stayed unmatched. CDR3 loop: CASRPGTGARENNEKLFF. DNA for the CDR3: TGTGCCAGCAGACCGGGGACAGGGGCTCGAGAAAACAATGAAAAACTGTTTTTT.

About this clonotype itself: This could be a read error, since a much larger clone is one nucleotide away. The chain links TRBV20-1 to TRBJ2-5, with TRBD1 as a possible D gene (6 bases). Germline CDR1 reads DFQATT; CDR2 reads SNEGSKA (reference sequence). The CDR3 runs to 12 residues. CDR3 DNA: TGCAGTGCTCCGGACAGACAAGAGGCCCAGTACTTC. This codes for CSAPDRQEAQYF.

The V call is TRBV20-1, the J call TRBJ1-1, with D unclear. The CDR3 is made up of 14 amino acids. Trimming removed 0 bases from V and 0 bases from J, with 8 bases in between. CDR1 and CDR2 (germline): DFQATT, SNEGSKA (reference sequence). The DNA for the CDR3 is TGCAGTGCTAGAGACGGACTCATGAACACTGAAGCTTTCTTT. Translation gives CSARDGLMNTEAFF.

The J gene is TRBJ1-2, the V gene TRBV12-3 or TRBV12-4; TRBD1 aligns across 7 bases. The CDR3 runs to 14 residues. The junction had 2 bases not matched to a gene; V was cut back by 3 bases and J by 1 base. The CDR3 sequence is CASSFSGGNYGYTF. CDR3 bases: TGTGCCAGCAGTTTTTCAGGGGGTAACTATGGCTACACCTTC.

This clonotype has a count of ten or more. For the CDR3, the DNA is TGCAGTGCTAGGACTAGGTCCACGTATGAGCAGTTCTTC. This sequence encodes CSARTRSTYEQFF. The chain combines TRBV20-1 with TRBJ2-1, with a possible D match to TRBD2 (6 bases). Germline V gives CDR1 DFQATT, CDR2 SNEGSKA (reference sequence). V lost 3 bases and J lost 8, with 14 bases in between. There are 13 residues in the CDR3.

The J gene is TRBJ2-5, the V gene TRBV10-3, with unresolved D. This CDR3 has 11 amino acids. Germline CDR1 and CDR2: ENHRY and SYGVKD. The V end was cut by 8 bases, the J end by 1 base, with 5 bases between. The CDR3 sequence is CAIGPQETQYF. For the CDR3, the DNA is TGTGCCATCGGGCCCCAAGAGACCCAGTACTTC.

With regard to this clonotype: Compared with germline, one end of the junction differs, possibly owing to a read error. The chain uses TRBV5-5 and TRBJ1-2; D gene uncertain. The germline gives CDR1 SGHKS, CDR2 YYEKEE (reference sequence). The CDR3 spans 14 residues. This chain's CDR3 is CASSLLRTNYGCTF. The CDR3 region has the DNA TGTGCCAGCAGCTTGTTAAGAACTAACTATGGCTGCACCTTC.

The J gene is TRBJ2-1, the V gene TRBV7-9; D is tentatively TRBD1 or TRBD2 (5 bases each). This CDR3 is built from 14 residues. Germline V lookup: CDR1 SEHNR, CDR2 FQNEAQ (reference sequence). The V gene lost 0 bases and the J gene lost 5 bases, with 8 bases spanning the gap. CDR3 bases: TGTGCCAGCAGCTTAGCGGGGGTAGACAATGAGCAGTTCTTC. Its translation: CASSLAGVDNEQFF.